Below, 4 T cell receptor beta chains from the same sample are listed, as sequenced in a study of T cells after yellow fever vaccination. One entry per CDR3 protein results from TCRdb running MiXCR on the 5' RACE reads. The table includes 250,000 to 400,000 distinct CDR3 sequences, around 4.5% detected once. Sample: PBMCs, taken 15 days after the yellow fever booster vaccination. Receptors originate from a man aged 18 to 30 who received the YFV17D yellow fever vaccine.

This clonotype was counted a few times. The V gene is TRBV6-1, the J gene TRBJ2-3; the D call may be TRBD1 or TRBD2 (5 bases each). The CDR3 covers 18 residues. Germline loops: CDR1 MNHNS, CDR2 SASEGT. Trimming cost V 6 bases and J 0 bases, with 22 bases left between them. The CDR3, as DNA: TGTGCCAGCAGCCCCCAGATGGGGCGGGTGTCTAGCACAGATACGCAGTATTTT. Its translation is CASSPQMGRVSSTDTQYF.

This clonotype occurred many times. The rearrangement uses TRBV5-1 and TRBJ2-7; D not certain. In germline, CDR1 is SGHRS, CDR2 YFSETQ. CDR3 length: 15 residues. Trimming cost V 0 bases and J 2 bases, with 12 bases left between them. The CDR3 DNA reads TGCGCCAGCAGCTTGGCCTCTACTGGGGCCTACGAGCAGTACTTC. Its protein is CASSLASTGAYEQYF.

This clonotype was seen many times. CDR3 DNA: TGTGCCAGCAGGGGGACACGGGGTGAAGAGACCCAGTACTTC. Its protein product is CASRGTRGEETQYF. The chain employs TRBV7-4 and TRBJ2-5; D is possibly TRBD1 (6 bases). The CDR3 extends over 14 amino acids. V was clipped by 6 bases and J by 3 bases, with 14 bases between them. The V gene's germline CDR1 is SGHVT and CDR2 SQSDAQ.

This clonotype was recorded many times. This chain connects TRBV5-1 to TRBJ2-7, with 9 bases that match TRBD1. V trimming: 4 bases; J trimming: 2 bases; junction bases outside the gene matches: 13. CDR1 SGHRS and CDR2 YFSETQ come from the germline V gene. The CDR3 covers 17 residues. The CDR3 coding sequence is TGCGCCAGCAGCCTAAGTCCCTCCGGGACAGGGACCTACGAGCAGTACTTC. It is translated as CASSLSPSGTGTYEQYF.